These 20 T cell receptor beta chains came from one sample sequenced in a study of blood T cell repertoires in COVID-19. Clones were read by immunoSEQ multiplex PCR, and TCRdb kept only the in-frame ones, dropping some. This sample has over 200,000 clones, with 70% to 90% found just once. The sample consisted of PBMCs or T cells enriched from blood (not recorded which). The receptors were gathered from a woman aged 45 to 65 who had recovered from COVID-19.

V gene TRBV28 combines with J gene TRBJ2-1; D possibly corresponds to TRBD2 (5 bases). The ends were cut back, 6 bases at V and 6 bases at J, with 24 bases in the middle. Germline CDR1 MDHEN, CDR2 SYDVKM. The CDR3 contains 17 residues. In DNA, the CDR3 is TGTGCCAGCAGCCCCTGGATAGTCGGGCCTCGGGGCAATGAGCAGTTCTTC. Translation gives CASSPWIVGPRGNEQFF.

As regards this clone: Other DNA variants within this sample encode the same CDR3. V gene TRBV5-1 combines with J gene TRBJ1-2; D ambiguous. The CDR3 runs 13 residues. Deletions cut 0 bases from V and 2 bases from J, with 5 bases between. CDR1 SGHRS and CDR2 YFSETQ come from the germline V gene. The CDR3 bases are TGCGCCAGCAGCTTGGATTCGAACTATGGCTACACCTTC. It specifies CASSLDSNYGYTF.

This rearrangement joins TRBV19 to TRBJ2-2; 10 bases line up with TRBD2. V lost 6 bases, J lost 1 base, and 14 bases stayed unmatched. Germline CDR1 LNHDA, CDR2 SQIVND (reference sequence). This CDR3 has 19 amino acids. The DNA of the CDR3 is TGTGCCAGTAGCAACCGGGCTAGCGGGAGACCGGGGAACACCGGGGAGCTGTTTTTT. Amino acid sequence: CASSNRASGRPGNTGELFF.

The chain is built from TRBV18 and TRBJ2-2, with D perhaps matching TRBD1 (6 bases). The germline gives CDR1 KGHSH, CDR2 LQKENI. Trimming took 3 bases from V and 1 from J, leaving 9 bases between them. The CDR3 loop spans 15 amino acids. The CDR3: CASSPQGLNTGELFF. The CDR3 DNA follows: TGTGCCAGCTCACCCCAGGGGTTGAACACCGGGGAGCTGTTTTTT.

The chain uses TRBV6-5 and TRBJ1-1; 10 nucleotides line up with TRBD1. The J segment lost 7 bases and the V segment lost 4 bases, leaving 9 bases of the junction unmatched. Germline V gene lookup returns CDR1 MNHEY and CDR2 SVGAGI. CDR3 length: 15 amino acids. DNA of the CDR3: TGTGCCAGCAGTTTTACCTTGGACAGGGGGAATGAAGCTTTCTTT. Its protein is CASSFTLDRGNEAFF.

This chain links TRBV28 with TRBJ1-2, with a tentative D call TRBD1 (6 bases). From germline, CDR1 is MDHEN and CDR2 SYDVKM. The CDR3 sequence is 11 residues long. Trimming removed 9 bases at V and 8 bases at J, with 13 bases between. DNA of the CDR3: TGTGCCAGTAGACAGGTCGACGGCTACACCTTC. Translated: CASRQVDGYTF.

The rearrangement joins TRBV19 to TRBJ1-1, with unresolved D. CDR1 is LNHDA, CDR2 SQIVND, per germline (reference sequence). Between the trimmed V and J ends, which lost 3 bases and 2 bases, there was a span of 7 bases. This CDR3 has 13 residues. The CDR3 region has the DNA TGTGCCAGTAGTATGAGGAGAAACACTGAAGCTTTCTTT. Its protein product is CASSMRRNTEAFF.

The J gene is TRBJ2-1, the V gene TRBV9; TRBD1 is a possible D gene (5 bases). Germline CDR1 and CDR2: SGDLS and YYNGEE. V gave up 4 bases and J gave up 4 bases, with 12 bases separating them. The CDR3 consists of 14 residues. The CDR3 here is CASSPQTEYNEQFF. In DNA, the CDR3 is TGTGCCAGCAGCCCTCAGACAGAATACAATGAGCAGTTCTTC.

The chain links TRBV5-1 to TRBJ1-1; D unresolved. The CDR3 spans 14 residues. V gave up 3 bases and J gave up 1 base, with 10 bases separating them. Germline-derived CDR1 and CDR2 are SGHRS and YFSETQ. The CDR3 nucleotides are TGCGCCAGCAGCTCTGATGGGAGGAACACTGAAGCTTTCTTT. Protein product: CASSSDGRNTEAFF.

The gene calls are TRBV7-9 and TRBJ1-4, with D possibly being TRBD1 (5 bases). The CDR3 runs 17 residues. The V end was cut by 3 bases, the J end by 0 bases, with 14 bases between. Looked up from germline, CDR1 is SEHNR and CDR2 is FQNEAQ (reference sequence). CDR3 region: CASSFTQGPSTNEKLFF. The CDR3 coding sequence is TGTGCCAGCAGCTTTACGCAGGGTCCATCAACTAATGAAAAACTGTTTTTT.

This rearrangement joins TRBV19 to TRBJ2-7; D unclear. CDR3 length: 14 residues. V lost 3 bases, J lost 2 bases, and 11 bases lay in between. The germline gives CDR1 LNHDA, CDR2 SQIVND (reference sequence). CDR3 sequence reads: CASSMKTTTYEQYF. The CDR3 DNA reads as TGTGCCAGTAGTATGAAAACTACTACCTACGAGCAGTACTTC.

This clone came up once. The CDR3 reads CAWSVDRGNTIYF. CDR3 sequence (DNA): TGTGCCTGGAGTGTAGACAGGGGAAACACCATATATTTT. This chain uses TRBV30 with TRBJ1-3; possibly TRBD1 for D (6 bases). V lost 0 bases and J 4 bases, leaving 7 bases between the germline ends. The CDR3 covers 13 residues. The germline V gene encodes CDR1 GTSNPN and CDR2 SVGIG (reference sequence). Full variable domain (rest looked up from reference TRBV30 and TRBJ1-3): SQTIHQWPATLVQPVGSPLSLECTVEGTSNPNLYWYRQAAGRGLQLLFYSVGIGQISSEVPQNLSASRPQDRQFILSSKKLLLSDSGFYLCAWSVDRGNTIYFGEGSWLTVV.

The chain recombines TRBV19 with TRBJ1-5; TRBD1 agrees at 9 bases. The CDR3 sequence is 16 residues long. Looked up from germline, CDR1 is LNHDA and CDR2 is SQIVND (reference sequence). V trimming: 4 bases; J trimming: 5 bases; junction bases outside the gene matches: 9. The CDR3 reads CASSTLGQGGYQPQHF. The CDR3 DNA sequence: TGTGCCAGTAGTACTCTGGGACAGGGCGGGTATCAGCCCCAGCATTTT.

The chain combines TRBV29-1 with TRBJ1-3, with D unresolved. Trimming pared 4 bases from V and 4 bases from J, leaving 11 bases between. CDR1 and CDR2 from the germline V gene are SQVTM and ANQGSEA. This CDR3 has 13 residues. The CDR3 reads CSVAAVAGNTIYF. DNA for the CDR3: TGCAGCGTTGCAGCGGTAGCAGGAAACACCATATATTTT.

In this sample, this clone turned up once. This rearrangement joins TRBV6-5 to TRBJ1-2, with TRBD1 matching 8 bases. V dropped 6 bases and J dropped 6; count of bases not matched to a gene: 6. This CDR3 is built from 13 residues. CDR1 and CDR2 from the germline V gene are MNHEY and SVGAGI. CDR3 sequence (DNA): TGTGCCAGCAGGGCACAGGGGGAGGATGGCTACACCTTC. Translating it yields CASRAQGEDGYTF.

This clone was seen once. J is TRBJ2-2 and V is TRBV28, with 13 nucleotides matching TRBD2. Germline V gene lookup returns CDR1 MDHEN and CDR2 SYDVKM. The length of the CDR3 is 19 residues. V was clipped by 1 base and J by 6 bases; unmatched bases: 11. The CDR3 loop reads CASSLSMRTSGSSSGELFF. The CDR3 nucleotides read TGTGCCAGCAGTTTATCCATGCGGACTAGCGGGAGTAGTTCCGGGGAGCTGTTTTTT.

The gene calls are TRBV25-1 and TRBJ2-3; 7 positions agree with TRBD1. CDR1 and CDR2 from the germline V gene are MGHDK and SYGVNS. Trimming removed 7 bases from V and 2 bases from J; junction bases left unmatched: 3. The CDR3 is 13 amino acids. This CDR3 reads CASNTGDTDTQYF. The CDR3 region has the DNA TGTGCCAGCAATACAGGGGACACAGATACGCAGTATTTT.

The rearrangement uses TRBV14 and TRBJ1-1, with D possibly TRBD1 on 5 matching bases. CDR3 length equals 17 residues. CDR1 SGHDN and CDR2 FVKESK come from the germline V gene. V lost 1 base and J lost 4, with 19 bases in between. CDR3 sequence (DNA): TGTGCCAGCAGCCAAGCGTTGGTGGGGACTCGCAGCACTGAAGCTTTCTTT. Its translation: CASSQALVGTRSTEAFF.

The chain joins TRBV27 to TRBJ2-3; the D gene is possibly TRBD1 (6 bases). Germline loops: CDR1 MNHEY, CDR2 SMNVEV (reference sequence). The CDR3 is 15 amino acids. V gave up 5 bases and J gave up 2 bases, with 14 bases separating them. The DNA of the CDR3 is TGTGCCAGCAGTAAGGGGGTCTTCCACACAGATACGCAGTATTTT. This encodes CASSKGVFHTDTQYF.

The V and J genes are TRBV7-8 and TRBJ1-5; 7 nucleotides agree with TRBD1. Germline CDR1 reads SGHVS; CDR2 reads FQNEAQ. Losses at the gene ends were 5 bases for V and 3 bases for J; bases not matched to a gene: 7. The CDR3 totals 15 residues. This chain's CDR3 is CASSPSDRLNQPQHF. The CDR3 region has the DNA TGTGCCAGCAGCCCGTCGGACAGGCTCAATCAGCCCCAGCATTTT.